This T cell receptor beta chain is from a study of T cell responses to AZD1222 COVID-19 vaccine. Study overall: Pooled samples include second doses given at about 4 or 12 weeks. Study observations and caveats: Per reports, nearly half of all spike-specific TCRs target regions that are unmutated in variants. An increase in Spike-specific TCR breadth and depth was observed after two AZD1222 doses.

Assay used: immunoSEQ multiplex PCR; TCRdb lists only in-frame clones, some missing. This repertoire shows about 96,000 clones, roughly nine tenths found once; its top ten account for roughly 1.7%. A word on this clone: What it binds is unknown.

The V end lost 0 bases, the J end lost 7 bases, and 10 bases lay between the germline ends. CDR1 and CDR2 (germline): LGHNA, YNFKEQ. The CDR3 is 14 amino acids. This sequence was found in an adult in good health. The input for sequencing was peripheral blood, taken on day 0 of AZD1222 vaccination. The chain recombines TRBV4-2 with TRBJ1-5, with D possibly being TRBD1 (5 bases). The CDR3 reads CASSQDLAGQPQHF. The CDR3 DNA sequence: TGTGCCAGCAGCCAAGACCTAGCAGGGCAGCCCCAGCATTTT.